These 30 T cell receptor beta chains share one sample of origin, sequenced in a study of naive and memory T cell subsets (dated by TCRdb to the late 2010s). Libraries were built with UMI-ligation and nested PCR. The listed sequencing device is Illumina MiSeq. To cover both TRBC1 and TRBC2, the beta constant-region primer consisted of an equimolar mix of two oligonucleotides. Four rounds of PCR were used to amplify ligated cDNA, with nested alpha and beta constant-region primers being used together with the SP2 primer. In TCRdb, the public reads were trimmed at Q25 with fastp and aligned with MiXCR, with productive beta chains retained. All rows with the same CDR3 protein become a single entry with the most common DNA and genes. The sample profile shows roughly 8,000 distinct CDR3 sequences; over 25% of them were found once. The leading ten clones occupy about three fifths of the sample. Source material: CD8+ TEMRA cells from blood. The cell subset or site label of this sample denotes: effector memory re-expressing CD45RA, CD45RA+ CD27-. Every receptor here comes from a human donor in good health.

The chain combines TRBV7-9 with TRBJ1-1; the D is unclear. The CDR3 spans 17 residues. V dropped 3 bases and J dropped 2 bases, with 19 bases sitting between them. Germline V gene sequence: CDR1 SEHNR, CDR2 FQNEAQ (reference sequence). The CDR3 nucleotides are TGTGCCAGCAGCTTTCTAGGGCAGCCCCATCTTAACACTGAAGCTTTCTTT. This gives the protein CASSFLGQPHLNTEAFF.

There are many counts of this clonotype. This chain connects TRBV24-1 to TRBJ2-3; D not resolved. V was clipped by 6 bases and J by 5 bases, with 14 bases between them. CDR1 is KGHDR, CDR2 SFDVKD, per germline. The CDR3 length is 14 residues. CDR3 amino acids: CATSRALEVDTQYF. CDR3 nucleotide sequence: TGTGCCACCAGTAGGGCCCTGGAAGTAGATACGCAGTATTTT.

J is TRBJ2-1 and V is TRBV11-3, with D maybe TRBD1 (6 bases). CDR1 SGHNT and CDR2 YENEEA come from the germline V gene. V was clipped by 1 base and J by 4 bases, with 11 bases between them. The CDR3 is 15 amino acids. CDR3 loop: CASSLGYRAYNEQFF. The CDR3 DNA sequence: TGTGCCAGCAGCTTAGGGTACAGGGCTTACAATGAGCAGTTCTTC.

This clonotype was observed a handful of times. This chain links TRBV15 with TRBJ2-7, with TRBD2 matching 8 bases. Germline CDR1 and CDR2: LNHNV and YYDKDF (reference sequence). The CDR3 has 15 amino acids. V was clipped by 1 base and J by 0 bases; unmatched bases: 2. The CDR3 bases are TGTGCCACCAGCAGAGGAGCGGGGGACTCCTACGAGCAGTACTTC. Translating it yields CATSRGAGDSYEQYF.

This clonotype came up many times. This chain uses TRBV4-2 with TRBJ2-5; 8 bases fit TRBD2. With 0 bases clipped from V and 4 bases from J, the junction kept 4 bases outside the gene matches. The germline CDR1 and CDR2 sequences are LGHNA and YNFKEQ. The CDR3 spans 15 residues. The DNA for the CDR3 is TGTGCCAGCAGCCAAGAAAAGCTAGCGGGAGAGACCCAGTACTTC. It translates to CASSQEKLAGETQYF.

This clonotype was counted ten times or more. The chain couples TRBV4-2 to TRBJ2-1, with D perhaps given as TRBD1 or TRBD2 (5 bases each). In germline, CDR1 is LGHNA, CDR2 YNFKEQ. V was clipped by 1 base and J by 10 bases, with 23 bases between them. CDR3 length: 17 residues. CDR3 coding DNA: TGTGCCAGCAGCCAAGGTGTACAGGTGGAGGCTCCTAACGAGCAGTTCTTC. Translating it yields CASSQGVQVEAPNEQFF.

This clonotype was seen only a few times. The chain uses TRBV14 and TRBJ1-2; 7 positions match TRBD1. The germline V gene encodes CDR1 SGHDN and CDR2 FVKESK. The CDR3 has 14 residues. V shed 1 base and J 3 bases; nucleotides not matched to a gene: 2. The CDR3 DNA sequence: TGTGCCAGCAGCCAAGCGGGGACAGACTATGGCTACACCTTC. It yields the protein CASSQAGTDYGYTF.

This clonotype has a handful of counts. V and J are TRBV5-6 and TRBJ1-2; D is ambiguous. The V gene lost 2 bases and the J gene lost 4 bases, with 6 bases spanning the gap. CDR1 is SGHDT and CDR2 is YYEEEE in the germline V gene. CDR3 size: 12 residues. CDR3 DNA: TGTGCCAGCAGCTTTGTGTCCTATGGCTACACCTTC. As protein: CASSFVSYGYTF.

This clonotype is deemed large. The chain employs TRBV4-3 and TRBJ1-1, with D uncertain. CDR3 length equals 15 residues. Germline V gives CDR1 LGHNA, CDR2 YSLEER. V shed 1 base and J shed 4 bases, with 13 bases lying between them. The CDR3 nucleotides are TGCGCCAGCAGCCAAGCTGCAGGAGACCCCACTGAAGCTTTCTTT. Translation gives CASSQAAGDPTEAFF.

V gene TRBV4-1 combines with J gene TRBJ2-2; D is ambiguous. The CDR3 length is 15 residues. Germline CDR1 is MGHRA and CDR2 is YSYEKL. The V end was cut by 4 bases, the J end by 3 bases, with 12 bases between. The CDR3 loop reads CASSPRQSDTGELFF. CDR3 in DNA: TGCGCCAGCAGCCCGAGACAATCTGACACCGGGGAGCTGTTTTTT.

This clonotype was counted only a few times. The chain uses TRBV27 and TRBJ1-5; TRBD1 is a possible D gene (5 bases). Trimming stripped 2 bases from V and 6 bases from J, with 11 bases between. This CDR3 region has 14 residues. Per the germline V gene, CDR1 is MNHEY and CDR2 is SMNVEV (reference sequence). CDR3 residues: CASSLGGAGQPQHF. DNA of the CDR3: TGTGCCAGCAGTTTAGGAGGGGCGGGTCAGCCCCAGCATTTT.

In this sample, this clonotype turned up a few times. The V and J genes are TRBV5-1 and TRBJ1-6, with D perhaps TRBD1 (5 bases). This CDR3 has 15 residues. Per germline, CDR1 SGHRS and CDR2 YFSETQ. Trimming took 0 bases from V and 6 from J, leaving 10 bases between them. Here the CDR3 reads CASSLATGPNSPLHF. The CDR3 coding sequence is TGCGCCAGCAGCTTGGCGACGGGACCTAATTCACCCCTCCACTTT.

This clonotype came up once. V and J are TRBV27 and TRBJ1-6, with D uncertain. V lost 7 bases, J lost 6 bases, and 10 bases lay in between. The CDR3 contains 13 residues. Germline V gene sequence: CDR1 MNHEY, CDR2 SMNVEV (reference sequence). CDR3 in amino acids: CASKVLGNSPLHF. CDR3 nucleotide sequence: TGTGCCAGCAAGGTTCTTGGTAATTCACCCCTCCACTTT.

The genes are TRBV2 and TRBJ1-6; D remains unclear. CDR3 length equals 13 residues. The germline V and J ends were trimmed by 2 bases and 5 bases, with 4 bases remaining between them. Germline-derived CDR1 and CDR2 are SNHLY and FYNNEI. The CDR3 protein is CASSEWDNSPLHF. CDR3 DNA: TGTGCCAGCAGTGAATGGGATAATTCACCCCTCCACTTT.

By sample fraction, this clonotype is medium-sized. The chain recombines TRBV29-1 with TRBJ2-5; D uncertain. The CDR3 runs 13 residues. V was trimmed by 4 bases and J by 1 base, leaving 10 bases between them. Germline-derived CDR1 and CDR2 are SQVTM and ANQGSEA. CDR3 residues: CSVASVSQETQYF. CDR3 coding DNA: TGCAGCGTTGCAAGTGTCTCCCAAGAGACCCAGTACTTC.

This chain links TRBV7-2 with TRBJ2-1; D unresolved. This CDR3 is built from 15 residues. CDR1 SGHTA and CDR2 FQGNSA come from the germline V gene. The V gene lost 1 base and the J gene lost 4 bases, with 11 bases spanning the gap. CDR3 residues: CASSLEGIWYNEQFF. The CDR3, as DNA: TGTGCCAGCAGCTTAGAAGGGATCTGGTACAATGAGCAGTTCTTC. The variable domain in full, with the rest retrieved from reference TRBV7-2 and TRBJ2-1, is GAGVSQSPSNKVTEKGKDVELRCDPISGHTALYWYRQSLGQGLEFLIYFQGNSAPDKSGLPSDRFSAERTGGSVSTLTIQRTQQEDSAVYLCASSLEGIWYNEQFFGPGTRLTVL.

This clonotype came up a few times. This chain connects TRBV15 to TRBJ1-5; D remains ambiguous. V was shortened by 1 base and J by 7 bases, with 8 bases between the two germline ends. CDR3 length: 13 amino acids. Germline CDR1 reads LNHNV; CDR2 reads YYDKDF (reference sequence). CDR3 sequence (DNA): TGTGCCACCAGCAGAGGCGGAGGGCAGCCCCAGCATTTT. Protein: CATSRGGGQPQHF.

The table lists this clonotype with a count of one. The chain carries TRBV27 and TRBJ2-7, with TRBD1 matching over 10 bases. Germline-derived CDR1 and CDR2 are MNHEY and SMNVEV (reference sequence). Trimming at V came to 4 bases and at J to 5 bases, leaving 5 bases not matched to a gene. The CDR3 spans 14 residues. The CDR3 reads CASSSGTGVHEQYF. The CDR3, as DNA: TGTGCCAGCAGTTCAGGGACAGGGGTCCACGAGCAGTACTTC.

The chain uses TRBV12-3 or TRBV12-4 and TRBJ1-1, with D unclear. Between the trimmed V and J ends, which lost 3 bases and 4 bases, there was a span of 9 bases. The CDR3 is 13 amino acids. CDR3 amino acids: CASSFIWGTEAFF. DNA of the CDR3: TGTGCCAGCAGTTTTATCTGGGGCACTGAAGCTTTCTTT.

The gene calls are TRBV15 and TRBJ2-5; no reliable D call. V was clipped by 0 bases and J by 2 bases, with 10 bases between them. This CDR3 region has 15 residues. Per germline, CDR1 LNHNV and CDR2 YYDKDF (reference sequence). CDR3 in amino acids: CATSRDQQLQETQYF. The CDR3, as DNA: TGTGCCACCAGCAGAGATCAACAGTTACAAGAGACCCAGTACTTC.

V gene TRBV4-1 combines with J gene TRBJ2-3; D unresolved. Trimming cost V 4 bases and J 4 bases, with 12 bases left between them. There are 14 residues in the CDR3. CDR1 is MGHRA, CDR2 YSYEKL, per germline. The CDR3 DNA sequence: TGCGCCAGCAGCCCACCCCTTGATCCAGATACGCAGTATTTT. Protein: CASSPPLDPDTQYF.

J is TRBJ2-5 and V is TRBV6-1, with D tentatively TRBD1 (7 bases). V was pared by 8 bases and J by 5 bases, with 18 bases between. The CDR3 runs to 14 residues. CDR1 and CDR2 (germline): MNHNS, SASEGT. CDR3 DNA: TGTGCCAGCTCGGGCTTCGCGGGACAGGAGACCCAGTACTTC. This encodes CASSGFAGQETQYF.

The V and J genes are TRBV6-6 and TRBJ2-7, with 7 bases matching TRBD1. The CDR3 extends over 17 amino acids. In germline, CDR1 is MNHNY, CDR2 SVGAGI (reference sequence). The V and J ends lost 2 bases and 2 bases, in that order; junction bases with no gene match: 12. The CDR3 sequence is CASSYHYRGGTTYEQYF. The CDR3 nucleotides read TGTGCCAGCAGTTACCATTACAGGGGTGGTACGACCTACGAGCAGTACTTC.

This clonotype was seen a single time. The rearrangement links TRBV19 to TRBJ2-5; D unresolved. CDR1 is LNHDA, CDR2 SQIVND, per germline (reference sequence). Trimming pared 0 bases from V and 5 bases from J, leaving 13 bases between. This CDR3 region has 15 residues. CDR3 sequence reads: CASSIDNPNGETQYF. The CDR3 nucleotides are TGTGCCAGTAGTATAGATAACCCCAACGGGGAGACCCAGTACTTC.

In its sample, this clonotype was seen many times. V usage is TRBV28 and J usage is TRBJ1-2; 7 bases map to TRBD1. Germline V CDR1 and CDR2: MDHEN, SYDVKM. The CDR3 has 13 residues. V lost 7 bases to trimming and J lost 3 bases; unmatched junction nucleotides: 5. The CDR3 spells CASTLTGHYGYTF. The DNA for the CDR3 is TGTGCCAGCACCTTGACAGGGCACTATGGCTACACCTTC.

This clonotype was observed a handful of times. CDR3 sequence (DNA): TGTGCCAGCAGCTCTTATACAGATACGCAGTATTTT. Translating gives CASSSYTDTQYF. The chain has TRBV7-9 and TRBJ2-3; no firm D call. Germline V lookup: CDR1 SEHNR, CDR2 FQNEAQ (reference sequence). Trimming shortened V by 4 bases and J by 3 bases, and 5 bases separated the two germline ends. The CDR3 has 12 amino acids. Full variable domain (missing parts from reference TRBV7-9 and TRBJ2-3): DTGVSQNPRHKITKRGQNVTFRCDPISEHNRLYWYRQTLGQGPEFLTYFQNEAQLEKSRLLSDRFSAERPKGSFSTLEIQRTEQGDSAMYLCASSSYTDTQYFGPGTRLTVL.

The V and J genes are TRBV24-1 and TRBJ1-5; D not resolved. Germline CDR1 KGHDR, CDR2 SFDVKD. This CDR3 is 12 amino acids long. Trimming cost V 6 bases and J 4 bases, with 6 bases left between them. The CDR3 is CATSMGNQPQHF. CDR3 in DNA: TGTGCCACCAGTATGGGGAATCAGCCCCAGCATTTT.

V gene TRBV4-2 combines with J gene TRBJ1-5; 7 bases fit TRBD1. Germline V gives CDR1 LGHNA, CDR2 YNFKEQ. Unmatched junction bases numbered 10, after V lost 6 bases and J lost 5 bases. The CDR3 extends over 15 amino acids. The DNA of the CDR3 is TGTGCCAGCAGGGGTGACACAGGGGACGATCAGCCCCAGCATTTT. Amino acids: CASRGDTGDDQPQHF.

This clonotype was seen a handful of times. CDR3 nucleotide sequence: TGTGCCAGCAGCTCACAGGGGGCCACCTACAATGAGCAGTTCTTC. It encodes CASSSQGATYNEQFF. The chain links TRBV7-2 to TRBJ2-1, with 9 bases aligning to TRBD1. CDR3 length equals 15 residues. V was pared by 4 bases and J by 2 bases, with 3 bases of the junction left unmatched. The germline CDR1 and CDR2 sequences are SGHTA and FQGNSA.

A single count supports this clonotype. The V call is TRBV9, the J call TRBJ1-6; the match to TRBD1 covers 8 bases. V was clipped by 3 bases and J by 10 bases; unmatched bases: 6. From germline, CDR1 is SGDLS and CDR2 YYNGEE. The CDR3 has 14 residues. CDR3 coding DNA: TGTGCCAGCAGCGGCGGACAGGGTGAATCACCCCTCCACTTT. This gives the protein CASSGGQGESPLHF.